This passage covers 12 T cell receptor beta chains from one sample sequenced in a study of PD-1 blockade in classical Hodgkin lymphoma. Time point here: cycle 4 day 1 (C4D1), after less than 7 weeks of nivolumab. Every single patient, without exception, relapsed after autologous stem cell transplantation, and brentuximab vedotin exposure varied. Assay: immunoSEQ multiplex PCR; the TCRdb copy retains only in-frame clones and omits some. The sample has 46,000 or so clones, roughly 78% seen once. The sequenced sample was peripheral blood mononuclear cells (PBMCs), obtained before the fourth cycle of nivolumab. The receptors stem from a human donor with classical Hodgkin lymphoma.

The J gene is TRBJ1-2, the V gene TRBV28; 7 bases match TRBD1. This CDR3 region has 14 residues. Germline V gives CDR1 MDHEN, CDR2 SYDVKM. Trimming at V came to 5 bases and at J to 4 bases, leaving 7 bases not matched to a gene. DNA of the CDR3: TGTGCCAGCAGTAACCCAGGGGGGCGCTATGGCTACACCTTC. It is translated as CASSNPGGRYGYTF.

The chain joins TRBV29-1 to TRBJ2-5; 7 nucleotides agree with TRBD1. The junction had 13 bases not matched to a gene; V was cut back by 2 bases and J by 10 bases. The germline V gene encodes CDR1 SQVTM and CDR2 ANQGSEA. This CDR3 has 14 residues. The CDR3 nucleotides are TGCAGCGTTGAACCGGCAGGGGGTAACCTCTTCCAGTACTTC. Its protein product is CSVEPAGGNLFQYF.

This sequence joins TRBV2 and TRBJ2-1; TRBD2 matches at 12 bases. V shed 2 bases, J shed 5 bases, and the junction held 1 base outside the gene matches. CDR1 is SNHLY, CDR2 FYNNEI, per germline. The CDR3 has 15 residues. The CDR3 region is CASSEWTSGDNEQFF. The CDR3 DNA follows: TGTGCCAGCAGTGAATGGACTAGCGGGGACAATGAGCAGTTCTTC. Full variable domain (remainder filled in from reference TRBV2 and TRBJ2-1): EPEVTQTPSHQVTQMGQEVILRCVPISNHLYFYWYRQILGQKVEFLVSFYNNEISEKSEIFDDQFSVERPDGSNFTLKIRSTKLEDSAMYFCASSEWTSGDNEQFFGPGTRLTVL.

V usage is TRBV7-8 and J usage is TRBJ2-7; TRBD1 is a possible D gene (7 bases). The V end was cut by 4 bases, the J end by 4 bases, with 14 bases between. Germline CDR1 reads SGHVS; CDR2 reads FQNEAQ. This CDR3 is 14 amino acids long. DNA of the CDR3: TGTGCCAGCAGCTACCAGACAGGGAGGTACGAGCAGTACTTC. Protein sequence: CASSYQTGRYEQYF.

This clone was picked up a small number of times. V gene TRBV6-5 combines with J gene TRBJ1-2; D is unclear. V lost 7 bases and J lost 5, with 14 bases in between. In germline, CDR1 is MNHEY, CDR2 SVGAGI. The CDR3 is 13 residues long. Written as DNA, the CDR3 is TGTGCCAGCACCCAGAACCCGGTTTATGGCTACACCTTC. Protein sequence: CASTQNPVYGYTF.

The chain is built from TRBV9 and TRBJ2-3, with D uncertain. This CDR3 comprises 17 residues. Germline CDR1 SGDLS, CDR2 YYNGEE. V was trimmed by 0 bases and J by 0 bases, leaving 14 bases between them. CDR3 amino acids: CASSVAQTPTSTDTQYF. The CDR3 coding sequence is TGTGCCAGCAGCGTAGCTCAGACACCGACTAGCACAGATACGCAGTATTTT.

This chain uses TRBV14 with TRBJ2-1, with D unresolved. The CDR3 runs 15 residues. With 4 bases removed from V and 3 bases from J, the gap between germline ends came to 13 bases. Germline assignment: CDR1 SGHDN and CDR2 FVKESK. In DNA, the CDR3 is TGTGCCAGCAGCCTCCTAGGTGGTCTCTACAATGAGCAGTTCTTC. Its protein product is CASSLLGGLYNEQFF.

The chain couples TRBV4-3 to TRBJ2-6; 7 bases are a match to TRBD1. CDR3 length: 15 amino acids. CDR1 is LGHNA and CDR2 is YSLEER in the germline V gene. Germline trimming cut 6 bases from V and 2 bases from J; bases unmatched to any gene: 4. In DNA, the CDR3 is TGCGCCAGCAGAACTGGGACAGCTGGGGCCAACGTCCTGACTTTC. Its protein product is CASRTGTAGANVLTF.

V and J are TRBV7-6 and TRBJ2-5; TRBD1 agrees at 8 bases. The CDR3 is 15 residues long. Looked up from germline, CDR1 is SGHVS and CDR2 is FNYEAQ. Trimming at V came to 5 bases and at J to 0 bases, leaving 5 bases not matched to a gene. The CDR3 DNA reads TGTGCCAGCAGCCGAGGACAGGGCCACCAAGAGACCCAGTACTTC. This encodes CASSRGQGHQETQYF.

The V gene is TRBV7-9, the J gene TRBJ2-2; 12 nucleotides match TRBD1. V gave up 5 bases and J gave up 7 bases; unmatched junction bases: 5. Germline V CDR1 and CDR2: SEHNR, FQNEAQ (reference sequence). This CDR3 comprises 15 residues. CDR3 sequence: CASSPGQGANGELFF. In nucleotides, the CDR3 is TGTGCCAGCAGCCCGGGACAGGGGGCGAACGGGGAGCTGTTTTTT.

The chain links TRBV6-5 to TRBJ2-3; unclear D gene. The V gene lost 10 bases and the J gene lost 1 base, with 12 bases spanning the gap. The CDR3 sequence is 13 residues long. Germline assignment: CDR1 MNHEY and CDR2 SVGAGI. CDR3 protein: CATQGWGTDTQYF. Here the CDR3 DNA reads TGTGCCACCCAAGGGTGGGGCACAGATACGCAGTATTTT.

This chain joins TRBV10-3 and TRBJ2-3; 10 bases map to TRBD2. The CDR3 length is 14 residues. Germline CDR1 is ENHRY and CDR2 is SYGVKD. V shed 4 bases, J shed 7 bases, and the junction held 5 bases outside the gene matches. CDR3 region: CAISGASGGYTQYF. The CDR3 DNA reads TGTGCCATCAGTGGAGCTAGCGGGGGTTATACGCAGTATTTT.